Detailed here is one T cell receptor (beta chain). TCRdb recomputed calls from the reads with MiXCR, one row per CDR3 protein. The repertoire holds about 740,000 distinct CDR3 sequences, with roughly 35% as singletons. The data stem from a study of T cell repertoires in cytomegalovirus infection. Overall study context: Public TCR beta signature analysis indicated the presence of both CMV infection and matching HLA type.

V lost 1 base and J lost 4, with 13 bases in between. The CDR3 covers 15 residues. The germline V gene has CDR1 SGHVS and CDR2 FNYEAQ. Sequenced: PBMCs. The TCR originated in a human donor in good health (CMV status not recorded). Some clones in this sample may be carry-over from other donors' samples. The chain combines TRBV7-6 with TRBJ1-1; D gene unclear. The chain's CDR3 is CASSLGEGSGTEAFF. The CDR3 DNA reads TGTGCCAGCAGCTTAGGGGAGGGTAGTGGCACTGAAGCTTTCTTT.